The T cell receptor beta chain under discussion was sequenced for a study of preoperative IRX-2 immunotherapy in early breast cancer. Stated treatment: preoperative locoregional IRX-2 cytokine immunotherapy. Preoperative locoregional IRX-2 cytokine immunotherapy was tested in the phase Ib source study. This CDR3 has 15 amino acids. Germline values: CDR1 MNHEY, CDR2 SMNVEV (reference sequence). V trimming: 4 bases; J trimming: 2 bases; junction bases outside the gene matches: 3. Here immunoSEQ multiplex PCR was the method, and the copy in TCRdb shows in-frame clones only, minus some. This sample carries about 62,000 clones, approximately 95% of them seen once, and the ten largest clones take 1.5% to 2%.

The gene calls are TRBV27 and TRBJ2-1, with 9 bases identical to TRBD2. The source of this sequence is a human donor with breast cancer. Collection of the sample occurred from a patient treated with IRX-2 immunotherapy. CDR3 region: CASSWSGRPYNEQFF. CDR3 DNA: TGTGCCAGCAGTTGGAGCGGGAGGCCCTACAATGAGCAGTTCTTC.